The 30 T cell receptor beta chains given below trace back to one sample, sequenced in a study of OX40 agonist ivuxolimab in advanced cancers. Profiled with immunoSEQ multiplex PCR; TCRdb holds only in-frame clones, not every one. The sample lists 71,000 or so clones; 86% were seen once. The sample was CD4+ or CD8+ T cells sorted from blood, taken in a trial of the OX40 agonist ivuxolimab. The receptors come from an adult with an advanced solid tumor such as melanoma, head and neck, liver or kidney cancer.

CDR3: CASSMGQGNTIYF. For the CDR3, the DNA is TGTGCCAGTAGTATGGGACAGGGAAACACCATATATTTT. The gene calls are TRBV19 and TRBJ1-3, with 7 positions matching TRBD1. The germline CDR1 and CDR2 sequences are LNHDA and SQIVND (reference sequence). With V trimmed by 3 bases and J by 4 bases, 0 bases remained unmatched. The CDR3 is 13 amino acids.

This clone was counted between two and nine times. The rearrangement joins TRBV5-1 to TRBJ1-1; TRBD1 matches at 9 bases. There are 16 residues in the CDR3. Germline CDR1 SGHRS, CDR2 YFSETQ. Trimming took 0 bases from V and 5 from J; bases not matched to a gene: 8. The CDR3 sequence: CASSLGDRVGWTEAFF. The CDR3 DNA is TGCGCCAGCAGCTTGGGGGACAGGGTCGGGTGGACTGAAGCTTTCTTT.

The chain has TRBV7-8 and TRBJ1-5, with TRBD1 identical over 8 bases. With V trimmed by 10 bases and J by 2 bases, 10 bases remained unmatched. CDR3 size: 15 residues. CDR1 and CDR2 from the germline V gene are SGHVS and FQNEAQ. The CDR3 reads CATTGTDRGNQPQHF. The CDR3 nucleotides are TGTGCCACCACCGGGACGGACAGGGGCAATCAGCCCCAGCATTTT.

The chain couples TRBV21-1 to TRBJ1-2; TRBD1, as called in the table, went unchecked against the DNA. TRBV21-1 constitutes a pseudogene. CDR3 size: 17 residues. For the CDR3, the DNA is TGTGCCAGCAGCAAAGGACAGTCGGGCAGGGTTAACTATGGCTACACCTTC. Its translation: CASSKGQSGRVNYGYTF.

The chain employs TRBV19 and TRBJ2-4; TRBD2 aligns across 8 bases. Germline CDR1 is LNHDA and CDR2 is SQIVND (reference sequence). The CDR3 sequence is 17 residues long. J was trimmed by 6 bases and V by 1 base; bases with no gene match: 11. CDR3 DNA: TGTGCCAGTAGTATAGGACAACCCGGCGGGAGGTCAAACATTCAGTACTTC. Its translation: CASSIGQPGGRSNIQYF. Drawing the rest from reference TRBV19 and TRBJ2-4, the complete variable domain is DGGITQSPKYLFRKEGQNVTLSCEQNLNHDAMYWYRQDPGQGLRLIYYSQIVNDFQKGDIAEGYSVSREKKESFPLTVTSAQKNPTAFYLCASSIGQPGGRSNIQYFGAGTRLSVL.

This chain joins TRBV9 and TRBJ2-5, with 7 bases lining up with TRBD2. The CDR3 spans 16 residues. V shed 3 bases, J shed 5 bases, and the junction held 13 bases outside the gene matches. Germline loops: CDR1 SGDLS, CDR2 YYNGEE. The DNA of the CDR3 is TGTGCCAGCAGCGCGCACCAGACAGACGGGAGGGAGACCCAGTACTTC. Amino acid sequence: CASSAHQTDGRETQYF.

V is TRBV4-1 and J is TRBJ1-1, with unresolved D. Trimming shortened V by 1 base and J by 6 bases, and 21 bases separated the two germline ends. The CDR3 runs to 17 residues. The germline V gene has CDR1 MGHRA and CDR2 YSYEKL. CDR3 nucleotides: TGCGCCAGCAGCCAAGTCCGCCCCTTGACCGGGAGATCTGAAGCTTTCTTT. It is translated as CASSQVRPLTGRSEAFF.

The chain couples TRBV6-6 to TRBJ2-6; D is unclear. Trimming left V 4 bases short and J 0 bases short, with 7 bases between. The germline V gene has CDR1 MNHNY and CDR2 SVGAGI (reference sequence). This CDR3 spans 15 amino acids. The CDR3 coding sequence is TGTGCCAGCAGTTCTACCTCCTCTGGGGCCAACGTCCTGACTTTC. Residues: CASSSTSSGANVLTF.

V and J are TRBV27 and TRBJ2-2; 9 bases align to TRBD1. The V gene's germline CDR1 is MNHEY and CDR2 SMNVEV (reference sequence). After removal of 6 bases from V and 4 bases from J, the junction contained 9 bases not matched to a gene. This CDR3 is built from 16 residues. CDR3 residues: CASSALDRGFTGELFF. CDR3 DNA: TGTGCCAGCAGCGCCCTGGACAGGGGTTTCACCGGGGAGCTGTTTTTT.

J is TRBJ2-7 and V is TRBV19; D is undetermined. CDR3 length equals 15 residues. V was cut by 6 bases and J by 3 bases, with 18 bases left in between. Looked up from germline, CDR1 is LNHDA and CDR2 is SQIVND (reference sequence). Here the CDR3 reads CASSLGPLASYEQYF. The CDR3 region has the DNA TGTGCCAGTAGCCTAGGCCCTCTCGCGAGCTACGAGCAGTACTTC.

The rearrangement joins TRBV7-2 to TRBJ2-2; D not resolved. The CDR3 length is 14 residues. The germline V gene encodes CDR1 SGHTA and CDR2 FQGNSA. The V end was cut by 2 bases, the J end by 4 bases, with 8 bases between. CDR3 sequence: CASSLPRVTGELFF. CDR3 coding DNA: TGTGCCAGCAGCTTACCAAGAGTCACCGGGGAGCTGTTTTTT.

The genes are TRBV5-6 and TRBJ2-4; D may be TRBD1 (6 bases). Germline V gene lookup returns CDR1 SGHDT and CDR2 YYEEEE. V lost 5 bases, J lost 9 bases, and 15 bases lay in between. This CDR3 comprises 13 residues. The CDR3 DNA is TGTGCCAGCAGTCCCCAGGGGTTCGGCATTCAGTACTTC. This gives the protein CASSPQGFGIQYF.

J is TRBJ2-2 and V is TRBV19, with D possibly being TRBD2 (7 bases). The germline V gene encodes CDR1 LNHDA and CDR2 SQIVND (reference sequence). The CDR3 is made up of 14 amino acids. V lost 9 bases, J lost 5 bases, and 16 bases lay in between. This chain's CDR3 is CASRSRGGTGELFF. Here the CDR3 DNA reads TGTGCCAGCAGATCGAGGGGGGGAACCGGGGAGCTGTTTTTT.

The chain is built from TRBV5-4 and TRBJ1-3; TRBD1 might be the D (5 bases). The germline V gene has CDR1 SGHNT and CDR2 YYREEE (reference sequence). This CDR3 is 15 amino acids long. Trimming took off 0 bases at V and 4 bases at J, with 11 bases between the two ends. The DNA of the CDR3 is TGTGCCAGCAGCTTGGGAGGGGCTATCGGAAACACCATATATTTT. Translated: CASSLGGAIGNTIYF.

The chain has TRBV19 and TRBJ2-6, with 10 bases aligning to TRBD1. The V gene end was trimmed by 11 bases and the J gene end by 3 bases; junction bases not matched to a gene: 10. This CDR3 has 16 amino acids. CDR1 and CDR2 (germline): LNHDA, SQIVND (reference sequence). The CDR3 loop reads CASAGQGFGGANVLTF. The CDR3, as DNA: TGTGCCTCCGCGGGACAGGGGTTCGGTGGGGCCAACGTCCTGACTTTC.

The CDR3, as DNA: TGTGCCAGTAGTCTGAACAGGGGCTATGGCTACACCTTC. Protein product: CASSLNRGYGYTF. The V and J genes are TRBV19 and TRBJ1-2; 7 nucleotides line up with TRBD1. Germline-derived CDR1 and CDR2 are LNHDA and SQIVND (reference sequence). This CDR3 is built from 13 residues. V dropped 5 bases and J dropped 4; count of bases not matched to a gene: 4.

V is TRBV7-3 and J is TRBJ2-6; TRBD1 or TRBD2 may be the D gene (6 bases each). CDR1 is SGHTA and CDR2 is FQGTGA in the germline V gene. CDR3 size: 16 residues. The V and J ends lost 5 bases and 2 bases respectively, with 13 bases between them. In nucleotides, the CDR3 is TGTGCCAGCAGCCCGGGGGCGAGGGCTGGGGCCAACGTCCTGACTTTC. Translating it yields CASSPGARAGANVLTF.

The chain combines TRBV7-2 with TRBJ2-7; weak D call: TRBD1 (5 bases). V lost 5 bases, J lost 5 bases, and 10 bases lay in between. Germline loops: CDR1 SGHTA, CDR2 FQGNSA. The CDR3 loop spans 12 amino acids. The chain's CDR3 is CASSLRQNEQYF. The DNA of the CDR3 is TGTGCCAGCAGCCTCCGACAGAACGAGCAGTACTTC.

The chain couples TRBV5-5 to TRBJ2-7; 7 nucleotides align to TRBD1. This CDR3 has 15 amino acids. In germline, CDR1 is SGHKS, CDR2 YYEKEE (reference sequence). Trimming removed 0 bases from V and 3 bases from J; junction bases left unmatched: 6. CDR3: CASSLEGAPLYEQYF. In nucleotides, the CDR3 is TGTGCCAGCAGCTTGGAGGGGGCGCCCCTCTACGAGCAGTACTTC.

The chain carries TRBV7-9 and TRBJ1-4, with D hard to call. Per the germline V gene, CDR1 is SEHNR and CDR2 is FQNEAQ (reference sequence). The V gene lost 1 base and the J gene lost 7 bases, with 7 bases spanning the gap. This CDR3 spans 13 amino acids. Written as DNA, the CDR3 is TGTGCCAGCAGCTTAGGTGAGGGTGAAAAACTGTTTTTT. This sequence encodes CASSLGEGEKLFF.

The chain joins TRBV4-2 to TRBJ1-5; 7 bases line up with TRBD1. Germline trimming cut 2 bases from V and 7 bases from J; bases unmatched to any gene: 11. From germline, CDR1 is LGHNA and CDR2 YNFKEQ. CDR3 length: 16 amino acids. The CDR3 DNA reads TGTGCCAGCAGCCAAATACAGGGGACCGTCCAACAGCCCCAGCATTTT. Translation gives CASSQIQGTVQQPQHF.

This chain links TRBV27 with TRBJ2-7; D is undetermined. Trimming took 6 bases from V and 0 from J, leaving 18 bases between them. The CDR3 is made up of 16 amino acids. The germline gives CDR1 MNHEY, CDR2 SMNVEV (reference sequence). The CDR3 is CASSPLGVRSSYEQYF. CDR3 bases: TGTGCCAGCAGCCCCTTAGGCGTCAGGAGCTCCTACGAGCAGTACTTC.

The chain employs TRBV6-6 and TRBJ2-5; D is tentatively TRBD1 or TRBD2 (5 bases each). Germline V gene lookup returns CDR1 MNHNY and CDR2 SVGAGI (reference sequence). The germline V and J ends were trimmed by 6 bases and 0 bases, with 14 bases remaining between them. This CDR3 spans 15 amino acids. DNA of the CDR3: TGTGCCAGCAGAACCCCGGGACGTAACCAAGAGACCCAGTACTTC. Translated: CASRTPGRNQETQYF.

This clone was counted a few times. The genes are TRBV5-4 and TRBJ1-3; no clear D gene. Germline assignment: CDR1 SGHNT and CDR2 YYREEE (reference sequence). The CDR3 spans 14 residues. V lost 3 bases and J 3 bases, leaving 10 bases between the germline ends. In nucleotides, the CDR3 is TGTGCCAGCAGCTCACCCCTCGGTGGAAACACCATATATTTT. It is translated as CASSSPLGGNTIYF.

The chain carries TRBV7-2 and TRBJ2-2, with D perhaps TRBD2 (6 bases). Germline loops: CDR1 SGHTA, CDR2 FQGNSA. CDR3 length: 15 amino acids. With 2 bases removed from V and 6 bases from J, the gap between germline ends came to 13 bases. CDR3 DNA sequence: TGTGCCAGCAGCTTATCTGGCGGGGTTCCCGGGGAGCTGTTTTTT. Encoded protein: CASSLSGGVPGELFF.

A few counts support this clone. V and J are TRBV28 and TRBJ2-1; D not resolved. Germline V CDR1 and CDR2: MDHEN, SYDVKM. The CDR3 consists of 16 residues. The germline V and J ends were trimmed by 5 bases and 0 bases, with 14 bases remaining between them. CDR3 loop: CASSETHLFSYNEQFF. The CDR3 DNA follows: TGTGCCAGCAGTGAGACCCACCTGTTCTCCTACAATGAGCAGTTCTTC.

Only one count was recorded for this clone. V gene TRBV7-9 combines with J gene TRBJ1-4; 9 positions match TRBD1. The CDR3 is made up of 14 amino acids. The ends lost 3 bases at V and 8 bases at J; junction bases unmatched: 4. The V gene's germline CDR1 is SEHNR and CDR2 FQNEAQ (reference sequence). The CDR3: CASSLGQGGEKLFF. The CDR3 DNA reads as TGTGCCAGCAGCTTGGGACAGGGTGGAGAAAAACTGTTTTTT.

This chain links TRBV5-1 with TRBJ1-4, with no clear D. Germline CDR1 is SGHRS and CDR2 is YFSETQ. V was pared by 6 bases and J by 0 bases, with 12 bases between. The CDR3 extends over 15 amino acids. The CDR3 bases are TGCGCCAGCACCACCCTCCCTGCAACTAATGAAAAACTGTTTTTT. Translating it yields CASTTLPATNEKLFF. Using reference TRBV5-1 and TRBJ1-4 for the parts outside the CDR3, the full variable domain is KAGVTQTPRYLIKTRGQQVTLSCSPISGHRSVSWYQQTPGQGLQFLFEYFSETQRNKGNFPGRFSGRQFSNSRSEMNVSTLELGDSALYLCASTTLPATNEKLFFGSGTQLSVL.

A remark on this clone: An end of the junction differs from the germline gene, which may be a read error. The genes are TRBV7-3 and TRBJ2-6, with D unclear. Germline V gene lookup returns CDR1 SGHTA and CDR2 FQGTGA. This CDR3 is built from 18 residues. The CDR3 DNA reads TGTGCCAGCAGCCTAACGGCGGCGCTAATCTCTGGGGCCAACGTCCTGACTTTC. This gives the protein CASSLTAALISGANVLTF.

This CDR3 reads CSVGLGHGYTF. CDR3 DNA sequence: TGCAGCGTTGGCCTGGGTCATGGCTACACCTTC. J is TRBJ1-2 and V is TRBV29-1, with D unclear. In germline, CDR1 is SQVTM, CDR2 ANQGSEA. V shed 4 bases and J shed 6 bases, with 9 bases lying between them. The CDR3 spans 11 residues.